Listed here are 21 T cell receptor beta chains from one sample, sequenced in a study of blood T cell repertoires in COVID-19. Using immunoSEQ multiplex PCR, the repertoire was profiled, and TCRdb retains in-frame clones only, with some absent. The repertoire includes around 94,000 clones, about 87% of them detected once, and about 3% sits in the top ten. The sequencing sample was made of peripheral blood. All receptors come from a man between 50 and 59 years old with active or convalescent COVID-19.

The V call is TRBV6-5, the J call TRBJ1-5; perhaps TRBD1 as D (5 bases). The V end was cut by 7 bases, the J end by 0 bases, with 13 bases between. CDR1 is MNHEY and CDR2 is SVGAGI in the germline V gene. The CDR3 extends over 15 amino acids. As DNA, the CDR3 is TGTGCCAGCACCGGGACGGGAGGTAGCAATCAGCCCCAGCATTTT. It specifies CASTGTGGSNQPQHF.

The rearrangement uses TRBV7-2 and TRBJ1-4; D is unresolved. V dropped 3 bases and J dropped 8 bases, with 13 bases sitting between them. Germline V gives CDR1 SGHTA, CDR2 FQGNSA. The CDR3 contains 14 residues. The CDR3 here is CASSFDGSGEKLFF. In DNA form, the CDR3 reads TGTGCCAGCAGCTTTGACGGGTCGGGGGAAAAACTGTTTTTT.

The J gene is TRBJ2-2, the V gene TRBV2, with 8 bases identical to TRBD2. CDR1 and CDR2 from the germline V gene are SNHLY and FYNNEI. V dropped 6 bases and J dropped 7; count of bases not matched to a gene: 10. The CDR3 is 15 residues long. This CDR3 reads CASRSGGGRIGELFF. In DNA, the CDR3 is TGTGCCAGCAGGTCCGGGGGGGGCCGCATCGGGGAGCTGTTTTTT.

The chain uses TRBV29-1 and TRBJ2-2, with D maybe TRBD1 (8 bases). The CDR3 contains 16 residues. Germline CDR1 and CDR2: SQVTM and ANQGSEA. V was cut by 6 bases and J by 3 bases, with 20 bases left in between. CDR3 loop: CSVQTLTGGDTGELFF. Here the CDR3 DNA reads TGCAGCGTCCAGACCCTCACAGGGGGGGACACCGGGGAGCTGTTTTTT.

The V and J genes are TRBV27 and TRBJ1-2; 9 nucleotides line up with TRBD1. V lost 4 bases and J lost 8; bases outside the gene matches: 8. The V gene's germline CDR1 is MNHEY and CDR2 SMNVEV (reference sequence). The length of the CDR3 is 14 residues. In nucleotides, the CDR3 is TGTGCCAGCAGTTCACAGGGGGCGATAGGAGGCTACACCTTC. Its protein is CASSSQGAIGGYTF.

This clone showed up just once. This sequence joins TRBV11-2 and TRBJ1-4; 7 nucleotides agree with TRBD1. CDR3 length: 12 residues. With 6 bases clipped from V and 12 bases from J, the junction kept 7 bases outside the gene matches. Germline assignment: CDR1 SGHAT and CDR2 FQNNGV. CDR3 sequence (DNA): TGTGCCAGCAGTCTCCAGGGGGAGGAACTGTTTTTT. Translating gives CASSLQGEELFF.

J is TRBJ2-1 and V is TRBV4-3; TRBD2 matches 12 bases. Germline V CDR1 and CDR2: LGHNA, YSLEER. The CDR3 covers 16 residues. Trimming took 2 bases from V and 9 from J; bases not matched to a gene: 8. The CDR3 DNA sequence: TGCGCCAGCAGCCAACAATCTAGCGGGGGGGTAGGTGAGCAGTTCTTC. This encodes CASSQQSSGGVGEQFF.

This clone came up once. The V call is TRBV30, the J call TRBJ1-2, with TRBD1 matching over 7 bases. The CDR3 contains 11 residues. The germline gives CDR1 GTSNPN, CDR2 SVGIG (reference sequence). V lost 3 bases to trimming and J lost 8 bases; unmatched junction nucleotides: 3. The CDR3 reads CAWRGTDGYTF. The CDR3 DNA follows: TGTGCCTGGAGGGGGACAGACGGCTACACCTTC.

V usage is TRBV3-1 (or the pseudogene TRBV3-2) and J usage is TRBJ2-3; D not certain. The V and J ends lost 0 bases and 9 bases respectively, with 7 bases between them. The CDR3 extends over 12 amino acids. Germline CDR1 LGHDT, CDR2 YNNKEL (reference sequence). CDR3 nucleotide sequence: TGTGCCAGCAGCCAAGACGCAGGAACGCAGTATTTT. Translating gives CASSQDAGTQYF.

V gene TRBV19 combines with J gene TRBJ1-1; 8 bases map to TRBD1. The CDR3 consists of 16 residues. Germline V CDR1 and CDR2: LNHDA, SQIVND (reference sequence). Trimming at V came to 2 bases and at J to 1 base, leaving 6 bases not matched to a gene. The CDR3 DNA is TGTGCCAGTAGTATAATGGGGACAGGCCCGAACACTGAAGCTTTCTTT. Its protein is CASSIMGTGPNTEAFF. Using reference TRBV19 and TRBJ1-1 for the parts outside the CDR3, the full variable domain is DGGITQSPKYLFRKEGQNVTLSCEQNLNHDAMYWYRQDPGQGLRLIYYSQIVNDFQKGDIAEGYSVSREKKESFPLTVTSAQKNPTAFYLCASSIMGTGPNTEAFFGQGTRLTVV.

This chain joins TRBV5-1 and TRBJ1-4, with D unresolved. Trimming cost V 5 bases and J 4 bases, with 9 bases left between them. From germline, CDR1 is SGHRS and CDR2 YFSETQ. The CDR3 has 13 amino acids. The DNA of the CDR3 is TGCGCCAGCAGGACTGCCCTTAATGAAAAACTGTTTTTT. Its translation is CASRTALNEKLFF.

CDR3 in amino acids: CASPGLGVVGELFF. The CDR3 nucleotides are TGTGCCAGCCCGGGACTAGGGGTCGTCGGGGAGCTGTTTTTT. V and J are TRBV24-1 and TRBJ2-2, with 8 bases matching TRBD2. J was trimmed by 7 bases and V by 11 bases; bases with no gene match: 11. The germline gives CDR1 KGHDR, CDR2 SFDVKD. The CDR3 totals 14 residues.

The chain is built from TRBV18 and TRBJ2-1, with 12 bases fitting TRBD2. Germline trimming cut 4 bases from V and 4 bases from J; bases unmatched to any gene: 2. The CDR3 is made up of 15 amino acids. CDR1 is KGHSH and CDR2 is LQKENI in the germline V gene. CDR3 loop: CASSRTSGEYNEQFF. For the CDR3, the DNA is TGTGCCAGCTCACGGACTAGCGGGGAATACAATGAGCAGTTCTTC.

The gene calls are TRBV15 and TRBJ2-5; D might be TRBD1 (5 bases). V was trimmed by 0 bases and J by 2 bases, leaving 7 bases between them. The V gene's germline CDR1 is LNHNV and CDR2 YYDKDF (reference sequence). This CDR3 contains 14 residues. The CDR3 here is CATSRDRQQETQYF. CDR3 coding DNA: TGTGCCACCAGCAGAGATAGACAGCAAGAGACCCAGTACTTC.

Only one count was recorded for this clone. The CDR3 sequence: CASSLALDSSTDTQYF. The CDR3 nucleotides are TGCGCCAGCAGCTTGGCCCTGGACAGTAGCACAGATACGCAGTATTTT. V and J are TRBV5-1 and TRBJ2-3, with D possibly TRBD1 on 6 matching bases. Germline V lookup: CDR1 SGHRS, CDR2 YFSETQ. V lost 0 bases and J lost 0, with 11 bases in between. This CDR3 region has 16 residues.

For the CDR3, the DNA is TGTGCCAGCAGCCAAGGGGGACGACAGGGGGCGATGTATACCTACGAGCAGTACGTC. Protein sequence: CASSQGGRQGAMYTYEQYV. The rearrangement uses TRBV14 and TRBJ2-7, with 10 bases identical to TRBD1. The CDR3 runs to 19 residues. Per germline, CDR1 SGHDN and CDR2 FVKESK. Germline trimming cut 1 base from V and 2 bases from J; bases unmatched to any gene: 14.

Worth noting for this clone: Other DNA sequences from this sample encode an identical CDR3 as well. This chain links TRBV28 with TRBJ1-2; perhaps TRBD1 as D (6 bases). CDR1 MDHEN and CDR2 SYDVKM come from the germline V gene. V gave up 6 bases and J gave up 4 bases, with 9 bases separating them. This CDR3 spans 12 amino acids. CDR3 in DNA: TGTGCCAGCAGCACAGGGTTCTATGGCTACACCTTC. Translated, it gives CASSTGFYGYTF.

V usage is TRBV19 and J usage is TRBJ2-3, with D possibly being TRBD1 (6 bases). V lost 4 bases, J lost 6 bases, and 14 bases lay in between. Germline V gene sequence: CDR1 LNHDA, CDR2 SQIVND (reference sequence). This CDR3 comprises 14 residues. In nucleotides, the CDR3 is TGTGCCAGTAGTACTTCAGGGGCGGTCGATACGCAGTATTTT. This encodes CASSTSGAVDTQYF.

CDR3 amino acids: CASSLDEGGNYGYTF. The CDR3, as DNA: TGTGCCAGCAGCTTAGATGAGGGCGGTAACTATGGCTACACCTTC. The V call is TRBV11-2, the J call TRBJ1-2, with D hard to call. The CDR3 has 15 amino acids. V lost 0 bases to trimming and J lost 1 base, with 9 bases between them. CDR1 SGHAT and CDR2 FQNNGV come from the germline V gene.

The chain carries TRBV28 and TRBJ1-5; 7 nucleotides align to TRBD1. Per germline, CDR1 MDHEN and CDR2 SYDVKM. The V segment lost 6 bases and the J segment 0 bases; nucleotides outside the gene matches: 14. The length of the CDR3 is 18 residues. The CDR3 reads CASSRLRFRGDSNQPQHF. For the CDR3, the DNA is TGTGCCAGCAGCCGATTACGTTTCAGGGGGGATAGCAATCAGCCCCAGCATTTT.

This clone appeared a single time. At one boundary the junction diverges from the germline segment, which might be a read error. This rearrangement joins TRBV7-2 to TRBJ2-7; possibly TRBD1 for D (6 bases). CDR3 length equals 12 residues. The V gene's germline CDR1 is SGHTA and CDR2 FQGNSA. DNA for the CDR3: TGTGCCAGCAGCTTAGAACAGGGTAGGGCCCACTTC. Amino acids: CASSLEQGRAHF.